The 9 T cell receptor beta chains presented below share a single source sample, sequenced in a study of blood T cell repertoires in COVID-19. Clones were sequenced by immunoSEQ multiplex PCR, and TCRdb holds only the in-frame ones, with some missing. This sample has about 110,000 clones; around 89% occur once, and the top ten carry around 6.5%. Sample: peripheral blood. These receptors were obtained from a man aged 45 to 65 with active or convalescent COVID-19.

The CDR3 DNA sequence: TGTGCCAGTAGTACCTGGGACAGGTCTAGCACAGATACGCAGTATTTT. Translated: CASSTWDRSSTDTQYF. The rearrangement links TRBV19 to TRBJ2-3; TRBD1 aligns across 8 bases. The CDR3 runs 16 residues. With 4 bases clipped from V and 0 bases from J, the junction kept 6 bases outside the gene matches. CDR1 is LNHDA, CDR2 SQIVND, per germline (reference sequence).

CDR3 nucleotides: TGTGCCAGCAGGACGAAGGGGTTCACTGAAGCTTTCTTT. Translating it yields CASRTKGFTEAFF. V is TRBV27 and J is TRBJ1-1; D perhaps matches TRBD1 (5 bases). V was cut by 6 bases and J by 4 bases, with 12 bases left in between. Germline V gene sequence: CDR1 MNHEY, CDR2 SMNVEV (reference sequence). This CDR3 contains 13 residues.

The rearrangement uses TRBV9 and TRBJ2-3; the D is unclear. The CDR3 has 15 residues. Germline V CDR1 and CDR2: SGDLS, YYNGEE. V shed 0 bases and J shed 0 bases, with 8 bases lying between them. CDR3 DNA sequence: TGTGCCAGCAGCGTAGCTTGGAGTAGCACAGATACGCAGTATTTT. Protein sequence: CASSVAWSSTDTQYF.

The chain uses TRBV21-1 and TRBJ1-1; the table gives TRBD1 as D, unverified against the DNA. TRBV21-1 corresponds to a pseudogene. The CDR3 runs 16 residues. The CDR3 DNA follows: TGTGCCAGCAGCAAAGAGAAGGCCAGGCCGAACACTGAAGCTTTCTTT. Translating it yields CASSKEKARPNTEAFF.

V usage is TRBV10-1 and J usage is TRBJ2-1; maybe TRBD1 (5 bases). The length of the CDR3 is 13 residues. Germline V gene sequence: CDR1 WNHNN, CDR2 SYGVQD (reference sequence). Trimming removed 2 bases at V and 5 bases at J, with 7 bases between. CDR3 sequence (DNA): TGCGCCAGCAGTGAGGACAGACACAATGAGCAGTTCTTC. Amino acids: CASSEDRHNEQFF.

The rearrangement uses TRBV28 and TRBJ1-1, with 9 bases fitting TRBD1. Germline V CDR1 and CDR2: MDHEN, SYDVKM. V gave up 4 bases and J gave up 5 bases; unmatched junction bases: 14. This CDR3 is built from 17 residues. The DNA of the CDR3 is TGTGCCAGCAGTTCTCCCTTACAGGGGGCCATGGATACTGAAGCTTTCTTT. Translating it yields CASSSPLQGAMDTEAFF.

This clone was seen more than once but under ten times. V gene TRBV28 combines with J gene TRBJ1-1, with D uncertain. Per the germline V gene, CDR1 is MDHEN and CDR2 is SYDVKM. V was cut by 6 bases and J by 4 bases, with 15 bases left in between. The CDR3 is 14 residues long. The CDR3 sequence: CASSLHRGSTEAFF. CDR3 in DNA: TGTGCCAGCAGCCTCCACCGGGGAAGCACTGAAGCTTTCTTT.

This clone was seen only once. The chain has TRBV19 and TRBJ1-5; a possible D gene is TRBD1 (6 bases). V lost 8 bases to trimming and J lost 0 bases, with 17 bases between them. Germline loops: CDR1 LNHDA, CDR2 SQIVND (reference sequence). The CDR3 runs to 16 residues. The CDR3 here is CASRRAGQTSNQPQHF. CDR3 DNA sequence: TGTGCCAGTCGCCGGGCCGGACAGACTAGCAATCAGCCCCAGCATTTT. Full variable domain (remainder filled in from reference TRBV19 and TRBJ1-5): DGGITQSPKYLFRKEGQNVTLSCEQNLNHDAMYWYRQDPGQGLRLIYYSQIVNDFQKGDIAEGYSVSREKKESFPLTVTSAQKNPTAFYLCASRRAGQTSNQPQHFGDGTRLSIL.

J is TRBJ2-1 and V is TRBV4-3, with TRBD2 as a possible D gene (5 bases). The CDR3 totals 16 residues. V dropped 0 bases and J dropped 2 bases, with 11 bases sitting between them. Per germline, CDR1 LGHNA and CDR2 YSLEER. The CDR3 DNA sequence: TGCGCCAGCAGCCAAGAGTACGCGGGCCCCTACAATGAGCAGTTCTTC. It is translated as CASSQEYAGPYNEQFF.